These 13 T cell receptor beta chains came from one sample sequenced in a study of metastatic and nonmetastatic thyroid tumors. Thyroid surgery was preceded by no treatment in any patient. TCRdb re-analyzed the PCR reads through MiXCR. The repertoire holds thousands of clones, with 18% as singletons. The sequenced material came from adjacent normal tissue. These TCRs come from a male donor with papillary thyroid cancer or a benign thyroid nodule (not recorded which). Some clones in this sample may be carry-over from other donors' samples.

In DNA form, the CDR3 reads TGTGCCAGCAGCTTGGCACTAGCGGGCACAGATACGCAGTATTTT. Residues: CASSLALAGTDTQYF. The chain is built from TRBV5-6 and TRBJ2-3; 8 bases map to TRBD2. The CDR3 is 15 residues long. CDR1 is SGHDT and CDR2 is YYEEEE in the germline V gene. Losses at the gene ends were 0 bases for V and 1 base for J; bases not matched to a gene: 1.

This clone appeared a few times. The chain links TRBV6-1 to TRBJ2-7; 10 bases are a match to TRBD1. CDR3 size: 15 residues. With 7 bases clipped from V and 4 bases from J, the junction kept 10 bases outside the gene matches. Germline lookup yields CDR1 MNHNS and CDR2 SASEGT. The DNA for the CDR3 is TGTGCCAGCATAAGAGACAGGGGGCGCACGTACGAGCAGTACTTC. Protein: CASIRDRGRTYEQYF.

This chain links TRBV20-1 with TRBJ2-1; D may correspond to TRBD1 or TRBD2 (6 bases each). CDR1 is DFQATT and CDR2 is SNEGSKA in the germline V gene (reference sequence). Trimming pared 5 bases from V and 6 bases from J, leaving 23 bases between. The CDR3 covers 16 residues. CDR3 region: CSAAPLSNRDFNEQFF. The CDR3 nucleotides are TGCAGTGCTGCCCCGCTCTCGAACAGGGACTTCAATGAGCAGTTCTTC.

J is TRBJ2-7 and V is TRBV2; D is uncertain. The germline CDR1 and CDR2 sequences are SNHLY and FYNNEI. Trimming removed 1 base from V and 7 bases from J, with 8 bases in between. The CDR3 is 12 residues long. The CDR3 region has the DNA TGTGCCAGCAGTGAAGGCCCTATGGAGCAGTACGTC. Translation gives CASSEGPMEQYV.

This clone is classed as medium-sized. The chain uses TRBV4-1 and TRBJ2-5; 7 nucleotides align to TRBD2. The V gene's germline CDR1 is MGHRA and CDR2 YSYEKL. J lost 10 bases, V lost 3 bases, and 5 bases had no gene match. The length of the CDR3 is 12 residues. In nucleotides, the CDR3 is TGCGCCAGCAGCCACTGGCGGGGGAGCCAGTACTTC. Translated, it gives CASSHWRGSQYF.

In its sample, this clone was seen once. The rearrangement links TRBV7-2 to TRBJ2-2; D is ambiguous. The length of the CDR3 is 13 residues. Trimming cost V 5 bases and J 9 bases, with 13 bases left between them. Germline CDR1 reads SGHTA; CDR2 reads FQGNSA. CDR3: CASSHLDGRELFF. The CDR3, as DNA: TGTGCCAGCAGCCACTTGGATGGTAGGGAGCTGTTTTTT.

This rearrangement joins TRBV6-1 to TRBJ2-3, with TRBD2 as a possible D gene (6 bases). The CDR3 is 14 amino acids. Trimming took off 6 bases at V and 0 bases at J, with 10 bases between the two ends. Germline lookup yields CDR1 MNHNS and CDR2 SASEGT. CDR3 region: CASRLAVSTDTQYF. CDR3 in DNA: TGTGCCAGCAGACTAGCAGTAAGCACAGATACGCAGTATTTT.

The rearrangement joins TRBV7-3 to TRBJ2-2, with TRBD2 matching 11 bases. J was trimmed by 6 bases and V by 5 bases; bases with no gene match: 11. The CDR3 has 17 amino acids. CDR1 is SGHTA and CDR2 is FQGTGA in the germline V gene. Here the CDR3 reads CASSLGVAGGRAGELFF. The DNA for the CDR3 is TGTGCCAGCAGCCTCGGGGTAGCGGGAGGGAGGGCCGGGGAGCTGTTTTTT.

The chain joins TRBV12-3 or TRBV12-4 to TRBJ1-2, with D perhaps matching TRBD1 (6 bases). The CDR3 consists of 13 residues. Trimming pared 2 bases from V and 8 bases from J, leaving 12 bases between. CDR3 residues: CASSLWGARGYTF. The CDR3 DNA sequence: TGTGCCAGCAGTTTATGGGGGGCGCGGGGCTACACCTTC.

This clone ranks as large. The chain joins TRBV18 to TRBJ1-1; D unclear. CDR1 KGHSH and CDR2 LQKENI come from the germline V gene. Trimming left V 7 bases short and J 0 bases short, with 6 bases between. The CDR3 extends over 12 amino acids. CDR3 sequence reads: CASLLVNTEAFF. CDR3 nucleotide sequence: TGTGCCAGCTTACTCGTGAACACTGAAGCTTTCTTT.

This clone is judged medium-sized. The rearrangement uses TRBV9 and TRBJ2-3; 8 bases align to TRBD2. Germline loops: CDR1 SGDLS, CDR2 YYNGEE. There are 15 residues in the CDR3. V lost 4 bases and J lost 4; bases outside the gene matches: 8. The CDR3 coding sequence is TGTGCCAGCAGCCCCACAGCGGGAGCTGCAGATACGCAGTATTTT. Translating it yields CASSPTAGAADTQYF.

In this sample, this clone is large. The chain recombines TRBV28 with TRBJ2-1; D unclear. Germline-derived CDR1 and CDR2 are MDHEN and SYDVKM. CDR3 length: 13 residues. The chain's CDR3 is CASYGSGRNEQFF. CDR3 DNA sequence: TGTGCTTCCTACGGGTCCGGAAGAAATGAGCAGTTCTTC.

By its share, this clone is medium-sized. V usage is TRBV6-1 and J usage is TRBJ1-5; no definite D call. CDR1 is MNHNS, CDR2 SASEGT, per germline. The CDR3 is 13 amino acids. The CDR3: CAGGYNSNQPQHF. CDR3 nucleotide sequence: TGTGCAGGAGGGTACAATAGCAATCAGCCCCAGCATTTT.